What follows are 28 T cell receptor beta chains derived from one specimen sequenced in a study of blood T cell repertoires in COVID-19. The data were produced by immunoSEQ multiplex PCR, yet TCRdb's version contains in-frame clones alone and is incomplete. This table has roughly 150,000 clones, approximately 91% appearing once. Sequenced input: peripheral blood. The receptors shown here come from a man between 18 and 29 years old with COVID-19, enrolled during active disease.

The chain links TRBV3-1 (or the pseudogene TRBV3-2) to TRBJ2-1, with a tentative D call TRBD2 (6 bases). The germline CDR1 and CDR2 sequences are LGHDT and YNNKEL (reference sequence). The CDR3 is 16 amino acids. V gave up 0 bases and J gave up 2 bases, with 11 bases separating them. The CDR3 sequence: CASSQDIAETYNEQFF. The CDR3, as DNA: TGTGCCAGCAGCCAAGATATAGCGGAGACCTACAATGAGCAGTTCTTC.

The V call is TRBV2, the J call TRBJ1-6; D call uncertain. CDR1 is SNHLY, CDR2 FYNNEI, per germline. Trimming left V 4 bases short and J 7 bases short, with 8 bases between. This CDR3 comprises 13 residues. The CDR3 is CASSGQENSPLHF. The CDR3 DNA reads TGTGCCAGCAGTGGACAAGAGAATTCACCCCTCCACTTT.

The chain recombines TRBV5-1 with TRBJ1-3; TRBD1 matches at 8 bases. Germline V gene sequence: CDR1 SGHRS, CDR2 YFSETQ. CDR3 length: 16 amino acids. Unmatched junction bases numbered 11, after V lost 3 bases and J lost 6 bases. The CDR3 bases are TGCGCCAGCAGCTCTCATGGACAGGGTCCTGAAAACACCATATATTTT. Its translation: CASSSHGQGPENTIYF.

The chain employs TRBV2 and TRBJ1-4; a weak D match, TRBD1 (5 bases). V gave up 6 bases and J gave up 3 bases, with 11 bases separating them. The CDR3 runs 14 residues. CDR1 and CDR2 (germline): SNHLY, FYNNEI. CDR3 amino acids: CASSPRASNEKLFF. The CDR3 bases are TGTGCCAGCAGCCCCAGGGCCTCTAATGAAAAACTGTTTTTT.

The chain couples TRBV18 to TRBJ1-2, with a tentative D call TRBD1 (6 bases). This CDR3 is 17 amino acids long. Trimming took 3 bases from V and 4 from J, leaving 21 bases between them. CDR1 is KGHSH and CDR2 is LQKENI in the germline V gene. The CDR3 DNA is TGTGCCAGCTCACCTCCCGGGACACTTTCCCGGGGCTATGGCTACACCTTC. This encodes CASSPPGTLSRGYGYTF.

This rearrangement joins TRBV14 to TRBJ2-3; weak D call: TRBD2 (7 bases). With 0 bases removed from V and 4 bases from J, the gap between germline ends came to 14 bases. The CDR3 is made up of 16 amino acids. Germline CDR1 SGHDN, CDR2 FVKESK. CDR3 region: CASSQDLGGAADTQYF. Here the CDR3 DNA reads TGTGCCAGCAGCCAAGATTTGGGGGGGGCGGCAGATACGCAGTATTTT.

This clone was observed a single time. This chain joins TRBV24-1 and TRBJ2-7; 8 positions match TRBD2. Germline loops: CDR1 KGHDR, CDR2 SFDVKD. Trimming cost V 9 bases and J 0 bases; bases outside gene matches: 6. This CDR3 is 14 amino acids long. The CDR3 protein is CATSRGGSSYEQYF. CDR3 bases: TGTGCCACCTCTCGGGGGGGGAGCTCCTACGAGCAGTACTTC.

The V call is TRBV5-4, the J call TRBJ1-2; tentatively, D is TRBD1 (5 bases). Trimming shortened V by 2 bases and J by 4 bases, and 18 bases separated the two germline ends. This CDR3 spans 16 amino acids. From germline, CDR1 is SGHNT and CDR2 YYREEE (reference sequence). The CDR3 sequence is CASSFDGTKEIYGYTF. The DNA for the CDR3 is TGTGCCAGCAGCTTCGACGGGACTAAGGAAATCTATGGCTACACCTTC. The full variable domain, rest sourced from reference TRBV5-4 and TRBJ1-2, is ETGVTQSPTHLIKTRGQQVTLRCSSQSGHNTVSWYQQALGQGPQFIFQYYREEENGRGNFPPRFSGLQFPNYSSELNVNALELDDSALYLCASSFDGTKEIYGYTFGSGTRLTVV.

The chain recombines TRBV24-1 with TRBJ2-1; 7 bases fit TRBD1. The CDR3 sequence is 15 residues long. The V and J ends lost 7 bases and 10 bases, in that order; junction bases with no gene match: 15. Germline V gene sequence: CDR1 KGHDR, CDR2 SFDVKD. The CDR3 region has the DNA TGTGCCACCAGCGGAAGGGGACAGCCCTTCGAGGAGCAGTTCTTC. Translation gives CATSGRGQPFEEQFF.

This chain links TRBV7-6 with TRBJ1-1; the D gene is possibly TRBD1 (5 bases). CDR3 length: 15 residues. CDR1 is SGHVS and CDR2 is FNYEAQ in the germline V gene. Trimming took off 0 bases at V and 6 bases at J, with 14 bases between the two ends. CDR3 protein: CASSLAGGRNAEAFF. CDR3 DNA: TGTGCCAGCAGCTTAGCGGGGGGGAGGAATGCTGAAGCTTTCTTT.

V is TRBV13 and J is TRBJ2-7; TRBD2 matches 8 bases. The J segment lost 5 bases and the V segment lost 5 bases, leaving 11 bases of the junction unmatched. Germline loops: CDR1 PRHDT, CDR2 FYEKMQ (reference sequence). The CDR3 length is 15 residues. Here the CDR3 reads CASSLGGDGVHEQYF. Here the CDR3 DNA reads TGTGCCAGCAGCCTCGGGGGGGATGGGGTCCACGAGCAGTACTTC. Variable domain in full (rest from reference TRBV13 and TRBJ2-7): AAGVIQSPRHLIKEKRETATLKCYPIPRHDTVYWYQQGPGQDPQFLISFYEKMQSDKGSIPDRFSAQQFSDYHSELNMSSLELGDSALYFCASSLGGDGVHEQYFGPGTRLTVT.

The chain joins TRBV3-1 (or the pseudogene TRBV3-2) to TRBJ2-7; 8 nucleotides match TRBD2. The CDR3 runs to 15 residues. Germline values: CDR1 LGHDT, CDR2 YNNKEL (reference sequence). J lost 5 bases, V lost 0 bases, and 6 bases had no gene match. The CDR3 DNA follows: TGTGCCAGCAGCCAAGAACCGGGAGGGTCCGACGAGCAGTACTTC. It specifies CASSQEPGGSDEQYF.

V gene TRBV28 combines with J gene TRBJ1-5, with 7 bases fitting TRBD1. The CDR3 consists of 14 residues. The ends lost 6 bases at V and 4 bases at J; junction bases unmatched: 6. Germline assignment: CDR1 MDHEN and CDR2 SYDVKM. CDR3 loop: CASRLGQENQPQHF. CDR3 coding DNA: TGTGCCAGCAGACTAGGACAGGAGAATCAGCCCCAGCATTTT.

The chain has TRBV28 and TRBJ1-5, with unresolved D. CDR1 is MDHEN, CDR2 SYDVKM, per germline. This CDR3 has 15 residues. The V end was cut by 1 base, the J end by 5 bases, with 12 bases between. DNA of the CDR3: TGTGCCAGCAGTTTATTTGCCCAGTACCATCAGCCCCAGCATTTT. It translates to CASSLFAQYHQPQHF.

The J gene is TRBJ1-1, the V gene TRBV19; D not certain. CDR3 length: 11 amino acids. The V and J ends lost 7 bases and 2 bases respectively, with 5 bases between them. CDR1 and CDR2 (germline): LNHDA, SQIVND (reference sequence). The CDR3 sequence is CASTVNTEAFF. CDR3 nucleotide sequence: TGTGCCAGTACCGTTAACACTGAAGCTTTCTTT.

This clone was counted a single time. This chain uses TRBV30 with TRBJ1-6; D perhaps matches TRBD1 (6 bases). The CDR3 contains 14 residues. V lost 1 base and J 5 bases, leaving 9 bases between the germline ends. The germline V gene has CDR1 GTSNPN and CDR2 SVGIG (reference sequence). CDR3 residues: CAWSGTVNNSPLHF. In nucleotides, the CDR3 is TGTGCCTGGAGTGGGACAGTAAATAATTCACCCCTCCACTTT. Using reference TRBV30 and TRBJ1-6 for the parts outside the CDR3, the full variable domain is SQTIHQWPATLVQPVGSPLSLECTVEGTSNPNLYWYRQAAGRGLQLLFYSVGIGQISSEVPQNLSASRPQDRQFILSSKKLLLSDSGFYLCAWSGTVNNSPLHFGNGTRLTVT.

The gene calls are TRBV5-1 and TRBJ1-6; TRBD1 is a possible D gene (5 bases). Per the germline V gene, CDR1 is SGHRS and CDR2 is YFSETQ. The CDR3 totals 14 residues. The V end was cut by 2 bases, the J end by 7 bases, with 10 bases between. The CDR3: CASSFETANSPLHF. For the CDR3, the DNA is TGCGCCAGCAGCTTCGAGACAGCGAATTCACCCCTCCACTTT.

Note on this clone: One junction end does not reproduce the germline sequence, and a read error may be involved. CDR3 nucleotide sequence: TGTGCCAGCAGCCAAGGGGGGGAAAGAGGTGAAAAACTGCTTTTT. This encodes CASSQGGERGEKLLF. V is TRBV3-1 (or the pseudogene TRBV3-2) and J is TRBJ1-4; D might be TRBD1 (5 bases). The CDR3 runs to 15 residues. In germline, CDR1 is LGHDT, CDR2 YNNKEL (reference sequence).

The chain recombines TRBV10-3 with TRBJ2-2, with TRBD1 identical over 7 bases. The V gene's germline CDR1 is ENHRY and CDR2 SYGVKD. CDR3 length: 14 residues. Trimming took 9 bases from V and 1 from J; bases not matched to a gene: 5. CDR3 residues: CAIKTGQNTGELFF. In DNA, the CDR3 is TGTGCCATTAAGACAGGGCAGAACACCGGGGAGCTGTTTTTT.

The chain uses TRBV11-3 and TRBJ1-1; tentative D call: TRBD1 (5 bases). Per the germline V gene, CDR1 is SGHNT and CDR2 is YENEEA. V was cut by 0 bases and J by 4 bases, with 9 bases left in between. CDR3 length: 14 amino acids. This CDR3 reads CASSLDGRGTEAFF. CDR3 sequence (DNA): TGTGCCAGCAGCTTAGATGGAAGGGGCACTGAAGCTTTCTTT.

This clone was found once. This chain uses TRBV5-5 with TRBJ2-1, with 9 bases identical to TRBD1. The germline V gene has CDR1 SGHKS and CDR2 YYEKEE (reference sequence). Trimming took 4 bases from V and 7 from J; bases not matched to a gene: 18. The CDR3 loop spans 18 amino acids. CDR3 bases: TGTGCCAGCAGCCCGTTGTCACGGGACAGGGTAGGGGAGAATGAGCAGTTCTTC. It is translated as CASSPLSRDRVGENEQFF.

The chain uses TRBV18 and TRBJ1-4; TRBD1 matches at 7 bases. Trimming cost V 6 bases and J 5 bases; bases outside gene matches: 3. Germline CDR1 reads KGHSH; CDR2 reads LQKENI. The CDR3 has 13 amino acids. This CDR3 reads CASSGTANEKLFF. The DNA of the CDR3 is TGTGCCAGCTCCGGGACAGCAAATGAAAAACTGTTTTTT. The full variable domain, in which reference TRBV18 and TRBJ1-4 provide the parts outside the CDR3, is NAGVMQNPRHLVRRRGQEARLRCSPMKGHSHVYWYRQLPEEGLKFMVYLQKENIIDESGMPKERFSAEFPKEGPSILRIQQVVRGDSAAYFCASSGTANEKLFFGSGTQLSVL.

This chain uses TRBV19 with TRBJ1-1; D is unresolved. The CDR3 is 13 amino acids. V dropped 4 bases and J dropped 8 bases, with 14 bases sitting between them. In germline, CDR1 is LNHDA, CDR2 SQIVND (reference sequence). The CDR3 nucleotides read TGTGCCAGTAGTACCTCCGCCGGGAACGAAGCTTTCTTT. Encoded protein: CASSTSAGNEAFF.

The DNA for the CDR3 is TGTGCCAGCAGCCACCGGGACAGGGGGTCGAACACTGAAGCTTTCTTT. Amino acid sequence: CASSHRDRGSNTEAFF. The V call is TRBV7-8, the J call TRBJ1-1; 11 nucleotides agree with TRBD1. Germline V CDR1 and CDR2: SGHVS, FQNEAQ. The CDR3 covers 16 residues. With 5 bases clipped from V and 1 base from J, the junction kept 6 bases outside the gene matches.

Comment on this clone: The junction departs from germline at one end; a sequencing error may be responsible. CDR3 bases: TGTGCCAGCAGTCCCTCCTGGACAGGGGGTGCACTGCTTTTT. Residues: CASSPSWTGGALLF. The chain links TRBV6-5 to TRBJ1-4; 10 nucleotides agree with TRBD1. The CDR3 extends over 14 amino acids. Germline lookup yields CDR1 MNHEY and CDR2 SVGAGI.

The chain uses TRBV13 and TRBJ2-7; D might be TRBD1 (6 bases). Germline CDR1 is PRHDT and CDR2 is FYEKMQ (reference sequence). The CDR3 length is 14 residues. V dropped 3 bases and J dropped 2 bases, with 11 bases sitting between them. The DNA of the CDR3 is TGTGCCAGCAGCTTGTGGGACACCCCCTACGAGCAGTACTTC. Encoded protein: CASSLWDTPYEQYF.

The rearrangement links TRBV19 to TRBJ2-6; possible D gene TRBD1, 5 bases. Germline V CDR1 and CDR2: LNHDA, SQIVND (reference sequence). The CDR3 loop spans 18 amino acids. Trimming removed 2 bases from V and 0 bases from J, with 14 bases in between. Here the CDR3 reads CASSISGAPNSGANVLTF. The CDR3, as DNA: TGTGCCAGTAGTATATCTGGGGCCCCTAACTCTGGGGCCAACGTCCTGACTTTC.

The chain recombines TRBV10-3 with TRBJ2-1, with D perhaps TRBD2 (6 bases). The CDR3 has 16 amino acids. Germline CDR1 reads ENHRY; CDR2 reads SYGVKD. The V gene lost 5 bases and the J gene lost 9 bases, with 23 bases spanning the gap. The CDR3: CAISSNGLSPGVEQFF. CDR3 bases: TGTGCCATCAGTTCAAACGGACTCTCGCCGGGGGTTGAGCAGTTCTTC.